This T cell receptor beta chain was identified during a study of T cell responses to AZD1222 COVID-19 vaccine. Study outcomes and limitations: Donors in the cohort were predominantly white British and more often female, and clonal diversity was possibly underestimated. The span of vaccine-associated CD4 TCRs extended across spike, with dominance at 160-218 and 743-854.

About this clone: What it recognizes is unknown.

TCRdb's table, derived via immunoSEQ multiplex PCR, lists solely in-frame clones and lacks some. The sample lists tens of thousands of clones; 85% to 95% were seen once. The CDR3 covers 14 residues. V lost 10 bases and J 1 base, leaving 16 bases between the germline ends. Per germline, CDR1 MDHEN and CDR2 SYDVKM. The input for sequencing was peripheral blood, taken on day 0 of AZD1222 vaccination. The TCR originated in an adult in good health. The chain links TRBV28 to TRBJ1-2; D is uncertain. CDR3 residues: CATSYGSDNYGYTF. In DNA form, the CDR3 reads TGTGCCACCTCATACGGGAGCGATAACTATGGCTACACCTTC.